This T cell receptor beta chain stems from a study of CD4 T cells in relation to SARS-CoV-2 and coronaviruses. Data came from immunoSEQ multiplex PCR; TCRdb stores just in-frame clones and leaves some out. The data show about 59,000 clones, 86% seen once. Before the COVID-19 pandemic, during about 2011-2019, CD4+ T cells were taken from unexposed donors. The CDR3 extends over 14 amino acids. Germline V gene sequence: CDR1 LGHDT, CDR2 YNNKEL (reference sequence). Trimming shortened V by 4 bases and J by 1 base, and 10 bases separated the two germline ends. Sequencing input: memory CD4+ T cells from PBMCs. The TCR was taken from a human donor in good health. V usage is TRBV3-1 (or the pseudogene TRBV3-2) and J usage is TRBJ2-5; D perhaps matches TRBD2 (5 bases). The CDR3 DNA reads as TGTGCCAGCAGCCCCTCGCGGGTCCAAGAGACCCAGTACTTC. It encodes CASSPSRVQETQYF.